This TCR beta chain emerged from a study of spatial heterogeneity in lung cancer (dated by TCRdb to the late 2010s). A note on the overall study: Beta-chain transcripts were consistently detected in greater numbers than alpha-chain transcripts, which likely reflects a higher abundance of beta-chain transcripts. TCR repertoire features were related to nonsynonymous mutation counts determined by whole-exome sequencing of tumor tissue. In tumor regions, TCR transcript counts showed a strong correlation with a T cell transcriptional module score derived from matched bulk RNA-seq. In the raw uncorrected reads, each unique combination of TCR and UMI appeared more than ten times on average. The study quantitatively compared TCR alpha and beta repertoires across multiple tumor regions, matched nontumor lung and blood in non-small cell lung cancer. At surgery, around 200 tumor regions, around 68 matched nontumor lung samples and 45 to 60 PBMC samples were TCR-sequenced for both alpha and beta chains. General findings and caveats noted by the study authors: The number of expanded intratumoral alpha and beta TCRs correlated with the tumor nonsynonymous mutation count. Additional single-cell paired TCR alpha and beta sequencing was considered necessary to confirm, at a functional level, the hypothesis that regional TCRs recognize regional mutations. TCR-seq coverage of tumor T cells was estimated to be only around 7% for alpha chains and more than 11% for beta chains. Counts of ubiquitous and regional expanded TCRs were found to correlate with counts of ubiquitous and regional nonsynonymous mutations, respectively.

This sample's time point label indicates: sample taken at primary tumor resection. Donors were some 78 patients with early-stage, untreated non-small cell lung cancer from the lung TRACERx cohort. For TCR sequencing, whole RNA was extracted from tumor and nontumor lung tissue, or from cryopreserved PBMC samples, and no cell sorting was done. Only patients for whom sufficient RNA was available from at least two tumor regions were selected for TCR sequencing. Before being selected, tumor and adjacent nontumor lung specimens were reviewed by a lung pathologist. V gives up 4 bases and J gives up 7 bases, and the segment between their germline ends measures 11 bases. From the germline V gene, CDR1 is SQVTM and CDR2 is ANQGSEA. The CDR3 goes from the cysteine to the phenylalanine over 12 residues. The read is trimmed to its CDR3 DNA, 36 bases read in frame from base 1. This clonotype is described as medium-sized (0.01 to 0.1%). The antigen it recognizes is unknown. Base qualities are not recorded, but no much larger clone differs from it by a single base.

Receptor amplification or capture employed 5' RACE. The sample was run on a NextSeq 500. The TCR library protocol attached a unique molecular identifier to each TCR cDNA molecule to allow correction of PCR and sequencing errors. On the authors' methods: TCR identification, UMI-based error correction and CDR3 extraction were all carried out with Decombinator tools. TCRs above a frequency of 2 per 1,000, corresponding to the top 1% of the tumor frequency distribution, were defined as expanded. Expanded tumor TCRs statistically deemed absent (corrected P<0.05) from at least one tumor region were classed as regional, and all other expanded tumor TCRs were classed as ubiquitous. Each repertoire was subsampled 100 times to 5,000 TCRs, after which Renyi diversity was computed with the R vegan package. To build CDR3 similarity networks, amino acid triplet string-kernel similarity was used, and CDR3s were connected when their pairwise similarity was above 0.82. TCRdb handled the public reads itself, with Q25 trimming in fastp and clone calling in MiXCR, and kept productive beta chains. Every CDR3 protein is listed once, alongside the most common genes and DNA of its rows. These V and J calls are TCRdb output, not the study's own analysis. This sample comprises approximately 7,000 distinct CDR3 sequences, 3.1% of them detected only once. 20% to 25% of the sample is in the top ten clones.

The receptor was derived from a male donor with early-stage non-small cell lung cancer. The sample consisted of lung tumor tissue, taken at surgery. This chain joins TRBV29-1 to TRBJ1-5, with the D gene call left open. The bases are TGCAGCGTTGGGGAAGCAGAACAGCCCCAGCATTTT. The resulting protein is CSVGEAEQPQHF.